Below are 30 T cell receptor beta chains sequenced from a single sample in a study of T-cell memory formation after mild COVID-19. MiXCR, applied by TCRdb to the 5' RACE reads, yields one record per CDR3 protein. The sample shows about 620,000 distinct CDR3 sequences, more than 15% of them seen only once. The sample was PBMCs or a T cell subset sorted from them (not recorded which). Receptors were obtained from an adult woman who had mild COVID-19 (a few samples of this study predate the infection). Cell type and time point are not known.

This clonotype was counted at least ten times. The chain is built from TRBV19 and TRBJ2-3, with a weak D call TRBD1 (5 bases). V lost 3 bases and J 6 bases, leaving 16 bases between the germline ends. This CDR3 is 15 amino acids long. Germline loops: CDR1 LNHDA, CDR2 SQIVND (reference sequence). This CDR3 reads CASSMRSAGIDTQYF. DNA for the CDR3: TGTGCCAGTAGTATGAGGTCGGCAGGGATCGATACGCAGTATTTT.

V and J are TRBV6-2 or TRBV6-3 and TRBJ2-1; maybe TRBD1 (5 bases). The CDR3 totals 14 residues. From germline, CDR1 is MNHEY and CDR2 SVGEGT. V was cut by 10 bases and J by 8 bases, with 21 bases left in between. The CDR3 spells CAIGYTGAEYEQFF. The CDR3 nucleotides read TGTGCCATCGGCTACACAGGAGCCGAGTATGAGCAGTTCTTC.

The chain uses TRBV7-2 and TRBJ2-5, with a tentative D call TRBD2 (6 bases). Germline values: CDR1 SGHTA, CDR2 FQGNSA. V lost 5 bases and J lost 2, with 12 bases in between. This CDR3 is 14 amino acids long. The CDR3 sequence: CASSASGPQETQYF. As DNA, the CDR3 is TGTGCCAGCAGCGCAAGCGGGCCTCAAGAGACCCAGTACTTC.

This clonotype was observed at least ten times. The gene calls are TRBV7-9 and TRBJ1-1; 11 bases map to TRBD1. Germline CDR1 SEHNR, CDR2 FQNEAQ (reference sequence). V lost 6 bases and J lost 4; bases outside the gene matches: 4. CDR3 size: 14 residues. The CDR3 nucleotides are TGTGCCAGCAGGCGGACAGGGGGCATCACTGAAGCTTTCTTT. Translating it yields CASRRTGGITEAFF.

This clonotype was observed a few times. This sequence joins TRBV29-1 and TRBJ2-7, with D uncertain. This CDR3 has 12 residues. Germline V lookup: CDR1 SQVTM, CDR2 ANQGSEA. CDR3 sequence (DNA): TGCAGTGCACAGCTTTCCTCCTACGAGCAGTACTTC. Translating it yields CSAQLSSYEQYF.

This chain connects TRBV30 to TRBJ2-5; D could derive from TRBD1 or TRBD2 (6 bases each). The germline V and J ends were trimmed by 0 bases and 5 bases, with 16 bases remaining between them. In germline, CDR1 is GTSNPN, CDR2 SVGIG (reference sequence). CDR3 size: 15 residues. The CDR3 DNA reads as TGTGCCTGGAGTGTATCAGGGGCCGGAGGGGAGACCCAGTACTTC. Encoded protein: CAWSVSGAGGETQYF.

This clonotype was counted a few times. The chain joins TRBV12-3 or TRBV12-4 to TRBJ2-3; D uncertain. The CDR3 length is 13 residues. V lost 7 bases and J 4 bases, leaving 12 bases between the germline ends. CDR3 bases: TGTGCCAGCACCTCATTTAATCCAGATACGCAGTATTTT. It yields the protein CASTSFNPDTQYF.

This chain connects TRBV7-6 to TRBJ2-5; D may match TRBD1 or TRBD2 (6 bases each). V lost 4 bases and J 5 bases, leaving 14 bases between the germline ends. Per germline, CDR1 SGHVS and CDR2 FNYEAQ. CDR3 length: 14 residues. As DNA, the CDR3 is TGTGCCAGCAGCTCACCCGGGGGCCCGGAGACCCAGTACTTC. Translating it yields CASSSPGGPETQYF.

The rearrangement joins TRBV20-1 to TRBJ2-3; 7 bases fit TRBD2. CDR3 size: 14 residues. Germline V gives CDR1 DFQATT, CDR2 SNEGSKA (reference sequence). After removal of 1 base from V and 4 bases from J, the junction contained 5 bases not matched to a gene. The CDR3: CSARVGRGADTQYF. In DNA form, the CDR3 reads TGCAGTGCTAGAGTAGGCCGGGGGGCAGATACGCAGTATTTT.

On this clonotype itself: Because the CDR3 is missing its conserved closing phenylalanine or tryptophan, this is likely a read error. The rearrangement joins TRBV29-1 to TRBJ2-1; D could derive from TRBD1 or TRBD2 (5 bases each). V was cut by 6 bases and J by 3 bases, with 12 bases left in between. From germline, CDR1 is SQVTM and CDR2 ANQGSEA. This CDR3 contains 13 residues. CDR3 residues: CSVGVALYNEQFL. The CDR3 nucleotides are TGCAGCGTGGGGGTGGCCCTCTACAATGAGCAGTTCTTA.

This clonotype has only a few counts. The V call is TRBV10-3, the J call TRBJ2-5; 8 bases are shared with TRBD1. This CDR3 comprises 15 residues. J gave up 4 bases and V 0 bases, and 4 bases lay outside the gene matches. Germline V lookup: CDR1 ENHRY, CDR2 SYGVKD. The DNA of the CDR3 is TGTGCCATCAGTGAGTCGAAAGGACAGGGAGAGACCCAGTACTTC. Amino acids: CAISESKGQGETQYF.

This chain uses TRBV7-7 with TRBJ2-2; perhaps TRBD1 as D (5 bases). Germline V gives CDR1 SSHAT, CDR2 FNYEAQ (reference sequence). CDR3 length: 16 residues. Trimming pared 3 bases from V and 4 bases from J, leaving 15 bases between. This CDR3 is CASSFAGSPSTGELFF. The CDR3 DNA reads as TGTGCCAGCAGCTTCGCAGGGTCCCCCTCCACCGGGGAGCTGTTTTTT.

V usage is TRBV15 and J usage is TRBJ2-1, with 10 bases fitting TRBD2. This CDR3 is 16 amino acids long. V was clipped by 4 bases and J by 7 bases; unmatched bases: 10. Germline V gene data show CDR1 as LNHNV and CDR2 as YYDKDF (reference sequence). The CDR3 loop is CATSKSRASGRNEQFF. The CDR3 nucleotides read TGTGCCACCAGCAAGAGTAGGGCTAGCGGGAGAAATGAGCAGTTCTTC.

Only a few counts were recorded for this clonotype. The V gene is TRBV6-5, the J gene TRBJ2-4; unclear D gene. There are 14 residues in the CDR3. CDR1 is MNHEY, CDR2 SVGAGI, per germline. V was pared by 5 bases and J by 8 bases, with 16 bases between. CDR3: CASSTTGPTDIQYF. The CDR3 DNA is TGTGCCAGCAGTACAACCGGCCCTACCGACATTCAGTACTTC.

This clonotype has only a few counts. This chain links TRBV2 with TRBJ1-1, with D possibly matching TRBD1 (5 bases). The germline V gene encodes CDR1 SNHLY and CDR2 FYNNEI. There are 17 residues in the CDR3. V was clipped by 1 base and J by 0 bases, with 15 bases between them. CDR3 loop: CASSEEAGMNMNTEAFF. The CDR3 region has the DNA TGTGCCAGCAGTGAAGAGGCAGGGATGAACATGAACACTGAAGCTTTCTTT.

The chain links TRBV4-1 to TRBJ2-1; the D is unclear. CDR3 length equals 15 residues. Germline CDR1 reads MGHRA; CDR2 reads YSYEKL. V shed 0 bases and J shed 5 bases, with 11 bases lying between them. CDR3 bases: TGCGCCAGCAGCCAAGAAGGTAGGGCCGACAATGAGCAGTTCTTC. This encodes CASSQEGRADNEQFF.

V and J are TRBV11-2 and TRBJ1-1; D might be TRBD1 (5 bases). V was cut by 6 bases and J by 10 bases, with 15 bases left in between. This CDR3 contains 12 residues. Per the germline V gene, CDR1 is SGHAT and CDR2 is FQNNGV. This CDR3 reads CASRGDQGSAFF. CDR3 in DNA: TGTGCCAGCAGGGGTGATCAGGGATCAGCTTTCTTT.

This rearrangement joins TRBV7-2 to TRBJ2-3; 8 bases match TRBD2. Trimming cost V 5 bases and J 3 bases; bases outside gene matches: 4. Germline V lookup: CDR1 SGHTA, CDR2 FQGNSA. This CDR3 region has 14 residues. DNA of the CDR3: TGTGCCAGCAGCGAGACGGGGGGGACAGATACGCAGTATTTT. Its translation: CASSETGGTDTQYF.

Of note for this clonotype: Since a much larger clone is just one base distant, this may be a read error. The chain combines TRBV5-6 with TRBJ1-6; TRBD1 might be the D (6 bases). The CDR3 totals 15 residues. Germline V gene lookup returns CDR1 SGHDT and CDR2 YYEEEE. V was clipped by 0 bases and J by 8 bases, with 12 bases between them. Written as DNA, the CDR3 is TGTGCCAGCAGCTTGGTATACAGGGATCATTCACCCCTCCACTTT. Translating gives CASSLVYRDHSPLHF.

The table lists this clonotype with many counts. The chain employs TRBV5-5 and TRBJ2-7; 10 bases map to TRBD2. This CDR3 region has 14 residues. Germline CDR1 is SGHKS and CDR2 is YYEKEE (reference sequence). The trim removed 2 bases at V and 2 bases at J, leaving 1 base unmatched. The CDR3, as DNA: TGTGCCAGCAGCTTTACTAGCGGGACCTACGAGCAGTACTTC. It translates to CASSFTSGTYEQYF. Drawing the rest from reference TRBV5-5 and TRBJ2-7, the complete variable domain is DAGVTQSPTHLIKTRGQQVTLRCSPISGHKSVSWYQQVLGQGPQFIFQYYEKEERGRGNFPDRFSARQFPNYSSELNVNALLLGDSALYLCASSFTSGTYEQYFGPGTRLTVT.

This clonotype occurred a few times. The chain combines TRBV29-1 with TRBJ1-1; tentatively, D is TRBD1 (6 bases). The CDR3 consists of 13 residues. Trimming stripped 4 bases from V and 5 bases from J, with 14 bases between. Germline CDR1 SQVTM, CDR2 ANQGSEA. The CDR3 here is CSVAGALKTEAFF. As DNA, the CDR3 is TGCAGCGTTGCGGGGGCCCTCAAGACTGAAGCTTTCTTT.

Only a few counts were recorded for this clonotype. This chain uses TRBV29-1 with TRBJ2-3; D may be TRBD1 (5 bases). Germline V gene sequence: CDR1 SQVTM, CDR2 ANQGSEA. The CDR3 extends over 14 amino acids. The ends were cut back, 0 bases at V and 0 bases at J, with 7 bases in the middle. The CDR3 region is CSVEEAGSTDTQYF. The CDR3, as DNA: TGCAGCGTTGAAGAGGCAGGGAGCACAGATACGCAGTATTTT.

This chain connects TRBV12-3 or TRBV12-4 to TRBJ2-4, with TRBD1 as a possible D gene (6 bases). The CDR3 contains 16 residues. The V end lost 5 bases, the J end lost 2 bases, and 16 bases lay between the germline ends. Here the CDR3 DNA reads TGTGCCAGCAGTCAACAGGGAATGTTAACCAAAAACATTCAGTACTTC. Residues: CASSQQGMLTKNIQYF.

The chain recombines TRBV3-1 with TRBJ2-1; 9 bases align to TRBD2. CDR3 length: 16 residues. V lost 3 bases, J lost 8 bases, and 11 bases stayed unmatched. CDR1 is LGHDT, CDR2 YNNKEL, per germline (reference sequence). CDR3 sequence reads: CASSQLISGSSDEQFF. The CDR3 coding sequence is TGTGCCAGCAGCCAGCTCATTAGCGGGAGTTCGGATGAGCAGTTCTTC.

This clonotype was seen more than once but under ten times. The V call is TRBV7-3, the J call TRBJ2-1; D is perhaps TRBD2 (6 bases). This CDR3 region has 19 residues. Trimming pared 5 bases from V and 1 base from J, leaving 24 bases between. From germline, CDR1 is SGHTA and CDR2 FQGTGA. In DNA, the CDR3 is TGTGCCAGCAGCCTTACCGGGACTTTGATTAAAGGGTCCTACAATGAGCAGTTCTTC. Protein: CASSLTGTLIKGSYNEQFF.

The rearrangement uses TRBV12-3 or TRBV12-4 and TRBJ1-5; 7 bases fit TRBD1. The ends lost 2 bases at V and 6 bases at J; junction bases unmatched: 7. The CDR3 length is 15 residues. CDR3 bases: TGTGCCAGCAGTTTAAGGGGACAGAAGAGTCAGCCCCAGCATTTT. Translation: CASSLRGQKSQPQHF.

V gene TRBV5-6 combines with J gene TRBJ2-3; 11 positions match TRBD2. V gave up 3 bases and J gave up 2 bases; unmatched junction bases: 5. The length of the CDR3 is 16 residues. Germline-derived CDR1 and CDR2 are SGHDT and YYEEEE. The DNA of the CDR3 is TGTGCCAGCAGCTATGGGACTAGCGGACTCACAGATACGCAGTATTTT. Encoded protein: CASSYGTSGLTDTQYF.

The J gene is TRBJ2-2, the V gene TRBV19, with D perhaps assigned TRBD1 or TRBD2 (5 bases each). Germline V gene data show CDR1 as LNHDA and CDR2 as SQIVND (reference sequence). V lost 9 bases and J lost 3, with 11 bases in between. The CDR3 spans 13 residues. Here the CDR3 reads CASTGTYTGELFF. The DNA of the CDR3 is TGTGCCAGCACTGGGACCTACACCGGGGAGCTGTTTTTT.

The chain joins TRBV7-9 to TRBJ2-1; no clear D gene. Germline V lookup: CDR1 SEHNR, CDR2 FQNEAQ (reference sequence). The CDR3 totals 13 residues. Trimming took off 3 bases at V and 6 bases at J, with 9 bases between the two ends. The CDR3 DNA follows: TGTGCCAGCAGCTTCCCCGTTGCCAATGAGCAGTTCTTC. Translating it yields CASSFPVANEQFF.

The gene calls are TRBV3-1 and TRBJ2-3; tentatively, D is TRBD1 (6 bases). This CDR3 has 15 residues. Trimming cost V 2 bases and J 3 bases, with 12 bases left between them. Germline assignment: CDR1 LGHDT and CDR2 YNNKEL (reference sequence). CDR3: CASSQTGYGTDTQYF. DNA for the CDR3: TGTGCCAGCAGCCAAACAGGGTACGGAACAGATACGCAGTATTTT.